A selection of T cell receptor beta chains follows, all from one sample in a study of human T cells and chemical hapten exposure. From the RACE reads, TCRdb called clonotypes with MiXCR, one entry per CDR3 protein. Among some 45,000 distinct CDR3 sequences, nearly 4.5% were seen once, and the ten largest hold 5.8%. The sequencing input was whole blood. The receptors here all came from a human donor in good health. Some clones in this sample may be carry-over from other donors' samples. CDR3s leave out the opening cysteine and the closing phenylalanine or tryptophan. D genes are given only for firm matches.

j_call d_call v_call cdr3_aa
TRBJ1-1 . TRBV6-1 ASSEQGSYTEAF
TRBJ2-7 TRBD2 TRBV7-9 ASSSFSGSSYEQY
TRBJ1-5 TRBD1 TRBV20-1 SARDFTGGGNQPQH
TRBJ2-6 . TRBV16 ASSPGSAGANVLT
TRBJ2-7 . TRBV5-1 ASSLEPPPYEQY
TRBJ2-7 . TRBV29-1 SVAGGLGNYEQY
TRBJ2-3 TRBD2 TRBV28 ASSPIAGGGAPRTDTQY
TRBJ2-5 . TRBV7-9 ASSLYGKGETQY
TRBJ2-3 TRBD2 TRBV20-1 SAFWTSGFTDTQY
TRBJ1-6 TRBD1 TRBV20-1 SARAMGTGPSSYNSPLH
TRBJ2-3 . TRBV12-3/TRBV12-4 ASGRLSSTDTQY
TRBJ2-5 . TRBV6-1 ASSGTFWETQY